These T cell receptor beta chains were read from a single sample in a study of T cells in Graves' hyperthyroidism and ophthalmopathy. TCRdb itself ran the multiplex PCR reads through MiXCR, one entry per CDR3 protein. The sample contains 550,000 to 800,000 distinct CDR3 sequences, 15% to 20% of which appear only once. The sequenced sample consisted of blood. All receptors come from a man in his fifties with Graves' hyperthyroidism. Both conserved end residues are part of each CDR3. A D gene is named only where the DNA matches it firmly. The listing skips clone size in some rows; elsewhere it reads once, few, many or a size class.

many | TRBJ2-7 | NA | TRBV28 | CASTLVGDEVNEQYF | TGTGCCAGCACCCTTGTGGGGGACGAAGTCAACGAGCAGTACTTC
many | TRBJ2-1 | NA | TRBV2 | CASSVGPRYNEQFF | TGTGCCAGCAGCGTCGGGCCTCGATACAATGAGCAGTTCTTC
once | TRBJ1-5 | NA | TRBV30 | CAWSNWGGDQPQHF | TGTGCCTGGAGCAACTGGGGAGGCGATCAGCCCCAGCATTTT
NA | TRBJ1-1 | NA | TRBV25-1 | CASSRVVAGGFTEAFF | TGTGCCAGCAGTCGGGTTGTAGCCGGGGGCTTCACTGAAGCTTTCTTT
many | TRBJ2-5 | TRBD2 | TRBV11-2 | CASSLESGRAGETQYF | TGTGCCAGCAGCTTAGAAAGCGGGAGGGCCGGAGAGACCCAGTACTTC
NA | TRBJ1-1 | TRBD1 | TRBV6-1 | CASTGMTGMNTEAFF | TGTGCCAGCACCGGAATGACAGGGATGAACACTGAAGCTTTCTTT
NA | TRBJ2-7 | TRBD1 | TRBV9 | CASSVASGGYYEQYF | TGTGCCAGCAGCGTAGCTTCAGGGGGTTACTACGAGCAGTACTTC
NA | TRBJ2-7 | NA | TRBV27 | CASSPNRDGSYEQYF | TGTGCCAGCAGTCCAAATCGGGACGGATCCTACGAGCAGTACTTC
many | TRBJ2-3 | NA | TRBV7-3 | CASSLGFSVDTQYF | TGTGCCAGCAGCCTAGGCTTCTCAGTAGATACGCAGTATTTT
many | TRBJ2-1 | NA | TRBV6-2/TRBV6-3 | CASTPSLEGYEQFF | TGTGCCAGCACCCCGAGCCTGGAGGGCTATGAGCAGTTCTTC
many | TRBJ2-3 | NA | TRBV7-3 | CASSLLVTDTQYF | TGTGCCAGCAGCCTTCTCGTCACAGATACGCAGTATTTT